Listed below are T cell receptor beta chains from one sample, sequenced in a study of shared clonotypes between healthy human individuals. Clones were sequenced by immunoSEQ multiplex PCR, and TCRdb holds only the in-frame ones, with some missing. The sample consists of around 2,000,000 clones, about 93% of them appearing once. The specimen was naive CD8+ T cells from PBMCs. The receptors stem from a man aged 18-30 years in good health. Some clones in this sample may be carry-over from other donors' samples. CDR3s include the opening cysteine and the closing phenylalanine or tryptophan. A D gene is named only where the DNA matches it firmly. Clone size is stated in some rows and not others, as once, few, many or a class when expanded.

J gene: TRBJ2-7
clone size: -
V gene: TRBV7-2
D gene: -
CDR3 protein: CASSLEGHEQYF
CDR3 DNA: TGTGCCAGCAGCTTAGAGGGCCACGAGCAGTACTTC

J gene: TRBJ2-4
clone size: once
V gene: TRBV6-1
D gene: -
CDR3 protein: CASSEARSPTTKNIQYF
CDR3 DNA: TGTGCCAGCAGTGAAGCCCGCAGCCCAACAACCAAAAACATTCAGTACTTC

J gene: TRBJ1-2
clone size: -
V gene: TRBV7-2
D gene: -
CDR3 protein: CASSPLQQGRYGYTF
CDR3 DNA: TGTGCCAGCAGTCCATTGCAACAGGGACGTTATGGCTACACCTTC

J gene: TRBJ1-1
clone size: -
V gene: TRBV9
D gene: -
CDR3 protein: CASSAGRGVTEAFF
CDR3 DNA: TGTGCCAGCAGCGCTGGGAGAGGGGTGACTGAAGCTTTCTTT

J gene: TRBJ2-7
clone size: -
V gene: TRBV27
D gene: TRBD2
CDR3 protein: CASSCPGLAGRSYEQYF
CDR3 DNA: TGTGCCAGCAGTTGTCCGGGACTAGCGGGGCGCTCCTACGAGCAGTACTTC

J gene: TRBJ1-2
clone size: -
V gene: TRBV7-9
D gene: TRBD1
CDR3 protein: CASSATGAVVYGYTF
CDR3 DNA: TGTGCCAGCAGCGCGACAGGGGCGGTGGTCTATGGCTACACCTTC

J gene: TRBJ2-1
clone size: -
V gene: TRBV27
D gene: -
CDR3 protein: CASSLWGNEQFF
CDR3 DNA: TGTGCCAGCAGTTTATGGGGTAATGAGCAGTTCTTC

J gene: TRBJ2-3
clone size: -
V gene: TRBV6-5
D gene: -
CDR3 protein: CASSYNGGVTDTQYF
CDR3 DNA: TGTGCCAGCAGTTACAATGGCGGAGTCACAGATACGCAGTATTTT

J gene: TRBJ1-1
clone size: few
V gene: TRBV11-2
D gene: -
CDR3 protein: CASSALNTLNTEAFF
CDR3 DNA: TGTGCCAGCAGCGCCCTGAACACCTTGAACACTGAAGCTTTCTTT

J gene: TRBJ1-3
clone size: once
V gene: TRBV5-6
D gene: -
CDR3 protein: CASSLGQAVGNTIYF
CDR3 DNA: TGTGCCAGCAGCTTGGGACAGGCGGTTGGAAACACCATATATTTT

J gene: TRBJ2-2
clone size: -
V gene: TRBV15
D gene: -
CDR3 protein: CATSRALVATVQIAGELFF
CDR3 DNA: TGTGCCACCAGCAGAGCCCTTGTGGCGACCGTACAGATCGCCGGGGAGCTGTTTTTT